The subject of this entry is one T cell receptor beta chain. Its target is unknown. This sample was included in a study of cytomegalovirus exposure and HLA in healthy donors. Study overall: An earlier analysis identified some 110 million unique TCR beta sequences in approximately 190 million T cells. Study-wide results and caveats: TCR beta chains associated with HLA were, in a later analysis, more clonally expanded than equally common others.

It was with 60 Vbeta and 13 Jbeta primers that the PCR ran. TCRdb keeps only in-frame clones here, not all; method: immunoSEQ multiplex PCR. This table has about 200,000 clones, 75% to 90% appearing once. V shed 8 bases and J 7 bases; nucleotides not matched to a gene: 6. The CDR3 is made up of 14 amino acids. Germline CDR1 reads SGHRS; CDR2 reads YFSETQ. Each donor's status was that of a healthy bone marrow donor. The chain links TRBV5-1 to TRBJ2-2; TRBD1 matches at 12 bases. Sequenced material: PBMCs. The source of this sequence is a woman in her twenties or thirties in good health and CMV-seronegative. CDR3 sequence (DNA): TGCGCCAGTGGGACAGGGGGCAGAGTCGGGGAGCTGTTTTTT. Translation: CASGTGGRVGELFF. Combining the CDR3 with reference TRBV5-1 and TRBJ2-2 gives the whole variable domain KAGVTQTPRYLIKTRGQQVTLSCSPISGHRSVSWYQQTPGQGLQFLFEYFSETQRNKGNFPGRFSGRQFSNSRSEMNVSTLELGDSALYLCASGTGGRVGELFFGEGSRLTVL.